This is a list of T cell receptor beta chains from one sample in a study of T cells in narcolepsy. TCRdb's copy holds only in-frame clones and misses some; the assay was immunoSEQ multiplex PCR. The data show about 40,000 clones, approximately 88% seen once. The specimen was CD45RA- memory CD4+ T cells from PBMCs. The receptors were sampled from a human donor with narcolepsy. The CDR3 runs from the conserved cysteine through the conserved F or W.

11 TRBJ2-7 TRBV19 CANLRQNEQYF
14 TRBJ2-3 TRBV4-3 CASSQIRGTDTQYF
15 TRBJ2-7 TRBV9 CASSLTGAWGYEQYF
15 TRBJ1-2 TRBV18 CASSPIDRPNYGYTF
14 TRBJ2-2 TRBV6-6 CASSVLYSTGELFF
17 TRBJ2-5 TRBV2 CASSTGTSGRRQETQYF
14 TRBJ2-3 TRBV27 CASKGGPGVDTQYF
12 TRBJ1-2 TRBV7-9 CASSTTGAPYTF
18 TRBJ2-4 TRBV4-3 CASSQGIVEALEIPIQYF
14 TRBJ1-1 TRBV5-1 CASRVGQPSDEAFF
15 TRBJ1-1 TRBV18 CASSPWGGLDTEAFF
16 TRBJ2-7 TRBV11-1 CASSRDLGTGEYEQYF
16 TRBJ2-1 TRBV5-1 CASSTEDRGAYNEQFF
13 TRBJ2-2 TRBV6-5 CASSLAGGGELFF
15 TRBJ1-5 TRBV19 CASSIATIANQPQHF
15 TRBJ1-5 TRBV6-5 CASSSAGNSNQPQHF
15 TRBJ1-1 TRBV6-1 CASSEPGTPLTEAFF
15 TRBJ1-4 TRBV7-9 CASSETGATNEKLFF
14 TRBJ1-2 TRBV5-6 CASSLDRKGYGYTF
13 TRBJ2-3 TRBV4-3 CASRDMGIDTQYF
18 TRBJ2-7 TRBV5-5 CASSSIWADRVRTYEQYF
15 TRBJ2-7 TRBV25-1 CASSEPGQGIYEQYF
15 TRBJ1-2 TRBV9 CASSVFDRGNYGYTF
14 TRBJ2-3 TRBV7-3 CASSTGGSPDTQYF
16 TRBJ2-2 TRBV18 CASSPIGAANTGELFF
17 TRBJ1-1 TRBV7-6 CASSLGYPDRGETEAFF
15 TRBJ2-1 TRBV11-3 CASSLGLSSYNEQFF
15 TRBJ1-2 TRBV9 CASSVARTGGGGYTF
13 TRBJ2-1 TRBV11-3 CASKRTGVDEQFF
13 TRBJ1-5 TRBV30 CAWSGWGNQPQHF
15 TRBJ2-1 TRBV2 CASRTDRGLYNEQFF
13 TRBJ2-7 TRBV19 CASSSQGSYEQYF
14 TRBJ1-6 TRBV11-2 CASSLQGWDSPLHF
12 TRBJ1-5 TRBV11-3 CASSLGGGPQHF
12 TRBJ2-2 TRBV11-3 CASSLGTGELFF
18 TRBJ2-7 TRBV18 CASSPLTGGAGLPYEQYF
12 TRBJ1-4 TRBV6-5 CASSYDREKLFF
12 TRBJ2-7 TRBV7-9 CASSFVSYEQYF
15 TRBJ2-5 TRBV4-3 CASRGLAGKAETQYF
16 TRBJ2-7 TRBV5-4 CASSLGGRGTSYEQYF
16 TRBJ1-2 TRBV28 CASSLSGGIGNYGYTF
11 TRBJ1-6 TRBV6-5 CASSNDRALHF
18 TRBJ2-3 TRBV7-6 CASSLEVPAGAYTDTQYF
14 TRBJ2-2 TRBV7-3 CASASASGAQELFF
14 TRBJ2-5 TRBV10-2 CASSERGGRETQYF
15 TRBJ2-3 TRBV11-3 CASSPRGASTDTQYF